These T cell receptor beta chains were read from a single sample in a study of cytomegalovirus exposure and HLA in healthy donors. Clones were read by immunoSEQ multiplex PCR, and TCRdb kept only the in-frame ones, dropping some. The profile shows under 95,000 clones, about 76% of them singletons. The sample consisted of PBMCs. All receptors derive from a woman aged 40-49 years in good health and CMV-seropositive. Both conserved end residues are part of each CDR3. The order of the fields is D gene, V gene, J gene, clone size, CDR3 protein, CDR3 DNA. The D gene is left open where the match is weak. Rows may omit the clone size; those that give it use once, few, many or a size class.

d_gene: TRBD2
v_gene: TRBV9
j_gene: TRBJ2-1
abundance: few
CDR3aa: CASSVGTSGRANEQFF
CDR3nt: TGTGCCAGCAGCGTAGGGACTAGCGGGAGGGCCAATGAGCAGTTCTTC

d_gene: NA
v_gene: TRBV5-4
j_gene: TRBJ1-2
abundance: NA
CDR3aa: CASSLEQNYGYTF
CDR3nt: TGTGCCAGCAGCTTGGAACAGAACTATGGCTACACCTTC

d_gene: NA
v_gene: TRBV19
j_gene: TRBJ2-1
abundance: NA
CDR3aa: CASSIERPPSKGEQFF
CDR3nt: TGTGCCAGTAGTATAGAGAGGCCACCCTCTAAGGGGGAGCAGTTCTTC

d_gene: TRBD2
v_gene: TRBV7-9
j_gene: TRBJ2-7
abundance: NA
CDR3aa: CASSFRGTTGSYEQYF
CDR3nt: TGTGCCAGCAGCTTCCGGGGGACTACAGGTTCCTACGAGCAGTACTTC

d_gene: TRBD1
v_gene: TRBV19
j_gene: TRBJ2-6
abundance: NA
CDR3aa: CASRPQGAGANVLTF
CDR3nt: TGTGCCAGTAGACCACAGGGGGCTGGGGCCAACGTCCTGACTTTC

d_gene: TRBD2
v_gene: TRBV27
j_gene: TRBJ2-3
abundance: NA
CDR3aa: CASSFGTSGRTDTQYF
CDR3nt: TGTGCCAGCAGTTTCGGGACTAGCGGACGCACAGATACGCAGTATTTT

d_gene: TRBD1
v_gene: TRBV6-5
j_gene: TRBJ1-2
abundance: NA
CDR3aa: CASSPPGTGVGYTF
CDR3nt: TGTGCCAGCAGTCCCCCCGGGACAGGGGTCGGCTACACCTTC

d_gene: NA
v_gene: TRBV5-6
j_gene: TRBJ2-1
abundance: NA
CDR3aa: CASSLNRRSEQFF
CDR3nt: TGTGCCAGCAGCTTGAATCGGAGATCTGAGCAGTTCTTC

d_gene: NA
v_gene: TRBV2
j_gene: TRBJ2-7
abundance: once
CDR3aa: CASSEGSGGYEQYF
CDR3nt: TGTGCCAGCAGTGAAGGGTCAGGGGGGTACGAGCAGTACTTC

d_gene: NA
v_gene: TRBV7-6
j_gene: TRBJ1-3
abundance: NA
CDR3aa: CASSLTVSGNTIYF
CDR3nt: TGTGCCAGCAGCTTAACTGTGTCTGGAAACACCATATATTTT

d_gene: TRBD1
v_gene: TRBV6-1
j_gene: TRBJ1-1
abundance: few
CDR3aa: CASCRQGGGREAFF
CDR3nt: TGTGCCAGCTGTAGACAGGGGGGAGGAAGGGAAGCTTTCTTT

d_gene: TRBD1
v_gene: TRBV28
j_gene: TRBJ1-2
abundance: few
CDR3aa: CASSSPLDRAGGYTF
CDR3nt: TGTGCCAGCAGTTCTCCTCTTGACAGGGCGGGAGGCTACACCTTC

d_gene: TRBD1
v_gene: TRBV28
j_gene: TRBJ2-6
abundance: NA
CDR3aa: CASSSDREWVVGKSGANVLTF
CDR3nt: TGTGCCAGCAGTTCTGACAGGGAGTGGGTGGTAGGAAAATCTGGGGCCAACGTCCTGACTTTC

d_gene: TRBD2
v_gene: TRBV5-1
j_gene: TRBJ2-1
abundance: NA
CDR3aa: CASSPLAGTNNEQFF
CDR3nt: TGCGCCAGCAGCCCCTTAGCGGGGACCAACAATGAGCAGTTCTTC

d_gene: NA
v_gene: TRBV5-1
j_gene: TRBJ1-4
abundance: NA
CDR3aa: CASSLEGHGEKLFF
CDR3nt: TGCGCCAGCAGCTTGGAGGGGCATGGTGAAAAACTGTTTTTT

d_gene: NA
v_gene: TRBV30
j_gene: TRBJ2-2
abundance: NA
CDR3aa: CAWSTGMWTGELFF
CDR3nt: TGTGCCTGGAGTACAGGGATGTGGACCGGGGAGCTGTTTTTT

d_gene: TRBD1
v_gene: TRBV9
j_gene: TRBJ2-7
abundance: NA
CDR3aa: CASSEGQGIYEQYF
CDR3nt: TGTGCCAGCAGCGAGGGACAGGGCATCTACGAGCAGTACTTC

d_gene: TRBD1
v_gene: TRBV4-1
j_gene: TRBJ2-1
abundance: NA
CDR3aa: CASSRGTGGSYNEQFF
CDR3nt: TGCGCCAGCAGCCGGGGGACAGGGGGCTCCTACAATGAGCAGTTCTTC

d_gene: NA
v_gene: TRBV7-2
j_gene: TRBJ2-5
abundance: NA
CDR3aa: CASSWGVDRETQYF
CDR3nt: TGTGCCAGCAGCTGGGGGGTGGACCGGGAGACCCAGTACTTC

d_gene: NA
v_gene: TRBV28
j_gene: TRBJ1-1
abundance: NA
CDR3aa: CASRFIGVGNTEAFF
CDR3nt: TGTGCCAGCAGATTTATCGGGGTGGGGAACACTGAAGCTTTCTTT

d_gene: TRBD1
v_gene: TRBV7-2
j_gene: TRBJ1-3
abundance: NA
CDR3aa: CASSPGQANSGNTIYF
CDR3nt: TGTGCCAGCAGTCCCGGACAGGCCAACTCTGGAAACACCATATATTTT

d_gene: NA
v_gene: TRBV28
j_gene: TRBJ2-1
abundance: NA
CDR3aa: CASSLYQRDEQFF
CDR3nt: TGTGCCAGCAGTCTCTACCAGAGGGATGAGCAGTTCTTC

d_gene: TRBD2
v_gene: TRBV6-1
j_gene: TRBJ2-7
abundance: few
CDR3aa: CASTLLAGDPYEQYF
CDR3nt: TGTGCCAGCACTCTACTAGCGGGGGACCCCTACGAGCAGTACTTC

d_gene: NA
v_gene: TRBV27
j_gene: TRBJ1-3
abundance: NA
CDR3aa: CASRRVGGNTIYF
CDR3nt: TGTGCCAGCAGGAGGGTAGGAGGAAACACCATATATTTT

d_gene: NA
v_gene: TRBV29-1
j_gene: TRBJ2-7
abundance: NA
CDR3aa: CSARPGLASYEQYF
CDR3nt: TGCAGCGCGAGACCGGGCCTAGCGTCCTACGAGCAGTACTTC

d_gene: TRBD1
v_gene: TRBV9
j_gene: TRBJ1-1
abundance: NA
CDR3aa: CASSPEGAIWTSDTEAFF
CDR3nt: TGTGCCAGCAGCCCCGAGGGGGCGATATGGACTTCGGACACTGAAGCTTTCTTT

d_gene: NA
v_gene: TRBV4-3
j_gene: TRBJ1-2
abundance: NA
CDR3aa: CASSQAFGTYPYGYTF
CDR3nt: TGCGCCAGCAGCCAGGCCTTCGGGACATATCCCTATGGCTACACCTTC

d_gene: NA
v_gene: TRBV11-3
j_gene: TRBJ2-5
abundance: NA
CDR3aa: CASSPGTEETQYF
CDR3nt: TGTGCCAGCAGCCCCGGGACTGAGGAGACCCAGTACTTC

d_gene: TRBD1
v_gene: TRBV7-9
j_gene: TRBJ2-7
abundance: NA
CDR3aa: CASSFLPGQSYEQYF
CDR3nt: TGTGCCAGCAGCTTCCTACCGGGACAGAGCTACGAGCAGTACTTC

d_gene: TRBD1
v_gene: TRBV18
j_gene: TRBJ1-2
abundance: NA
CDR3aa: CASSPGTGAYGYTF
CDR3nt: TGTGCCAGCTCACCCGGGACAGGGGCCTATGGCTACACCTTC

d_gene: NA
v_gene: TRBV6-1
j_gene: TRBJ1-1
abundance: NA
CDR3aa: CASTLGGKEAFF
CDR3nt: TGTGCCAGCACCCTAGGAGGTAAGGAAGCTTTCTTT

d_gene: TRBD1
v_gene: TRBV29-1
j_gene: TRBJ1-2
abundance: NA
CDR3aa: CSAERDRGDYGYTF
CDR3nt: TGCAGCGCCGAGCGGGACAGGGGCGACTATGGCTACACCTTC

d_gene: NA
v_gene: TRBV9
j_gene: TRBJ2-7
abundance: NA
CDR3aa: CASSVTGSNYEQYF
CDR3nt: TGTGCCAGCAGCGTTACCGGGAGTAACTACGAGCAGTACTTC

d_gene: TRBD2
v_gene: TRBV29-1
j_gene: TRBJ2-7
abundance: once
CDR3aa: CSALSTSGGYEQYF
CDR3nt: TGCAGCGCCCTCTCGACTAGCGGGGGCTACGAGCAGTACTTC

d_gene: NA
v_gene: TRBV5-1
j_gene: TRBJ1-1
abundance: few
CDR3aa: CASRLQGTATEAFF
CDR3nt: TGCGCCAGCAGACTACAGGGTACGGCCACTGAAGCTTTCTTT

d_gene: TRBD1
v_gene: TRBV19
j_gene: TRBJ1-5
abundance: few
CDR3aa: CASSIGQGADQPQHF
CDR3nt: TGTGCCAGTAGTATCGGACAGGGAGCAGATCAGCCCCAGCATTTT

d_gene: TRBD1
v_gene: TRBV6-5
j_gene: TRBJ2-7
abundance: NA
CDR3aa: CASSYAGQAKSEQYF
CDR3nt: TGTGCCAGCAGTTACGCGGGACAGGCGAAAAGCGAGCAGTACTTC